The T cell receptor beta chain under discussion was sequenced for a study of T cell responses to AZD1222 COVID-19 vaccine. Looking at the study overall: Doses given second, at about 4 or about 12 weeks, were pooled. General study findings and limits: Most donors were white British, females outnumbered males, and clonal diversity was possibly underestimated. Among those given AZD1222, only 6 or 7 were seropositive at baseline.

Concerning this clone: Antigen: not known.

TCRdb keeps only in-frame clones here, not all; method: immunoSEQ multiplex PCR. Of over 120,000 clones listed, 80% to 95% are singletons. This clonotype was sampled from an adult in good health. Specimen: peripheral blood, collected on day 0 of AZD1222 vaccination.

CDR3 sequence reads: CATSRDRDSANYGYTF. The DNA for the CDR3 is TGTGCCACCAGCAGAGATAGGGACAGCGCTAACTATGGCTACACCTTC. V gene TRBV15 combines with J gene TRBJ1-2; 7 bases align to TRBD1. The CDR3 covers 16 residues. J lost 0 bases, V lost 0 bases, and 4 bases had no gene match. Germline-derived CDR1 and CDR2 are LNHNV and YYDKDF (reference sequence).